This is a list of T cell receptor beta chains from one sample in a study of beta chain features in type 1 diabetes. The protocol was immunoSEQ multiplex PCR, while the TCRdb copy is restricted to in-frame clones and leaves out a portion. Here the sample spans around 400,000 clones, roughly 15% being singletons. The sequencing sample was made of naive CD4+ T cells from blood. These receptors originate from a woman aged 18-29 years in good health. The CDR3 runs from the conserved cysteine through the conserved F or W. Each record gives: V gene, clone size, D gene, J gene, CDR3 DNA, CDR3 protein. D genes are given only for firm matches. For some rows the clone size is stated as once, few or many, or as a class when expanded; others skip it.

>TRBV23-1|few|TRBD2|TRBJ2-1
TGCGCCAGCAGTCTAGGAGGGAGACTAGCGGGGGTCAATGAGCAGTTCTTC
CASSLGGRLAGVNEQFF
>TRBV30|NA|TRBD2|TRBJ2-7
TGTGCCTGGTCGATCGGACTAGCGGGGACCTACGAGCAGTACTTC
CAWSIGLAGTYEQYF
>TRBV4-1|few|TRBD2|TRBJ2-3
TGCGCCAGCAGCCAAGGGACTAGCGGGACCACCTATACGCAGTATTTT
CASSQGTSGTTYTQYF
>TRBV28|once|TRBD1|TRBJ2-1
TGTGCCAGCCGAAAACAACAGGGGGACTCCTACAATGAGCAGTTCTTC
CASRKQQGDSYNEQFF
>TRBV15|NA|NA|TRBJ1-1
TGTGCCACCAGCAGAGTTATCACTGAAGCTTTCTTT
CATSRVITEAFF
>TRBV7-6|NA|TRBD1|TRBJ2-2
TGTGCCAGCAGGATAAGTCAGGGGGCGCAGCATAACGGGGAGCTGTTTTTT
CASRISQGAQHNGELFF
>TRBV11-3|few|TRBD2|TRBJ2-1
TGTGCCAGCAGTCCGACCGGGACTAGCGTTTACAATGAGCAGTTCTTC
CASSPTGTSVYNEQFF
>TRBV28|NA|NA|TRBJ2-5
TGTGCCAGCCGACAGGGGAAGGGAGGCGGGAGAGTGGGAGAGACCCAGTACTTC
CASRQGKGGGRVGETQYF
>TRBV30|NA|TRBD2|TRBJ2-1
TGTGCCTGGTCGCGGGGGGTGAGCAATGAGCAGTTCTTC
CAWSRGVSNEQFF
>TRBV28|NA|TRBD1|TRBJ1-5
TGTGCCAGCACCATCGGACAGGGAAATCAGCCCCAGCATTTT
CASTIGQGNQPQHF
>TRBV7-9|NA|TRBD2|TRBJ2-7
TGTGCCAGCAGCCGGGAGGGCAGCGGGATCTACGAGCAGTACTTC
CASSREGSGIYEQYF
>TRBV15|NA|NA|TRBJ2-5
TGTGCCACCAGCAGAGGGAGCGACGGGGAGACCCAGTACTTC
CATSRGSDGETQYF
>TRBV7-2|few|TRBD2|TRBJ2-3
TGTGCCAGCAGCGGGGGACTAGCGGGGGGAGATACGCAGTATTTT
CASSGGLAGGDTQYF
>TRBV19|NA|NA|TRBJ1-1
TGTGCCAGTAGTATTTTGTCCTCCTTAATGAACACTGAAGCTTTCTTT
CASSILSSLMNTEAFF
>TRBV25-1|few|TRBD1|TRBJ2-1
TGTGCCAGCAGTGAATTAGGGACAGGGACAAATGAGCAGTTCTTC
CASSELGTGTNEQFF
>TRBV10-3|few|NA|TRBJ2-4
TGTGCCATCAGTGGGACAGAAAACATTCAGTACTTC
CAISGTENIQYF
>TRBV23-1|NA|TRBD1|TRBJ2-2
TGCGCCAGCAGCCATCCCGGGACAGGGGGTTCCGGGGAGCTGTTTTTT
CASSHPGTGGSGELFF
>TRBV15|NA|TRBD1|TRBJ1-1
TGTGCCACCAGTCCAAGGACAGGGGGCACTGAAGCTTTCTTT
CATSPRTGGTEAFF
>TRBV7-9|few|TRBD1|TRBJ2-7
TGTGCCAGCAGATCATCCGGGACAGCCTTCTACGAGCAGTACTTC
CASRSSGTAFYEQYF
>TRBV5-4|NA|NA|TRBJ1-5
TGTGCCAGCAGCTTGGAGCTCTATCAGCCCCAGCATTTT
CASSLELYQPQHF
>TRBV28|few|NA|TRBJ1-1
TGTGCCAGTGACGGGACACCGAACACTGAAGCTTTCTTT
CASDGTPNTEAFF
>TRBV11-2|NA|NA|TRBJ2-1
TGTGCCAGCAGCTTAGATTACAGGAACAATGAGCAGTTCTTC
CASSLDYRNNEQFF
>TRBV14|few|NA|TRBJ2-1
TGTGCCAGCAGCCAGGTCATTCTTATGGCCAACTACAATGAGCAGTTCTTC
CASSQVILMANYNEQFF
>TRBV5-1|NA|NA|TRBJ1-1
TGCGCCAGCAGCTTGACAGATAACACTGAAGCTTTCTTT
CASSLTDNTEAFF
>TRBV2|few|NA|TRBJ2-7
TGTGCCACAGCGGGTCAGAGGACCTACGAGCAGTACTTC
CATAGQRTYEQYF
>TRBV28|NA|TRBD2|TRBJ2-3
TGTGCCAGCAGGCTAGCGGGCAGCACAGATACGCAGTATTTT
CASRLAGSTDTQYF
>TRBV20-1|NA|NA|TRBJ2-1
TGCAGTGCCTCACCGTTGAGGTTCTTC
CSASPLRFF
>TRBV30|NA|NA|TRBJ2-5
TGTGCCCAGGACCGGGACTCCCGGGAGACCCAGTACTTC
CAQDRDSRETQYF
>TRBV30|few|TRBD1|TRBJ2-7
TGTGCCTGGAAGTCCGGACAGGGGTACTACGAGCAGTACTTC
CAWKSGQGYYEQYF
>TRBV5-1|NA|TRBD1|TRBJ2-7
TGCGCCAGCAGCTTCTTACCGGGACAGGAGATCTACGAGCAGTACTTC
CASSFLPGQEIYEQYF
>TRBV25-1|NA|NA|TRBJ1-1
TGTGCCAGCAGTGATCAGGGACAGAACACTGAAGCTTTCTTT
CASSDQGQNTEAFF
>TRBV29-1|few|NA|TRBJ1-1
TGCAATGGCCAGCGTGATCGGGACACTGAAGCTTTCTTT
CNGQRDRDTEAFF
>TRBV28|NA|TRBD1|TRBJ2-1
TGTGCCAGCAGTCCCCAGGGGGTTCACTTCAATGAGCAGTTCTTC
CASSPQGVHFNEQFF
>TRBV5-1|few|NA|TRBJ2-1
TGCGCCAGCAGCTTGTCAGGCCATGAGCAGTTCTTC
CASSLSGHEQFF
>TRBV5-1|once|NA|TRBJ2-1
TGCGCCAGCAGCTTGGGACCTAGCCAAACCTACAATGAGCAGTTCTTC
CASSLGPSQTYNEQFF
>TRBV2|NA|NA|TRBJ1-1
TGTGCCAGCAGGGGCCGCCGGGGGGTCGACACTGAAGCTTTCTTT
CASRGRRGVDTEAFF
>TRBV4-2|NA|TRBD1|TRBJ1-2
TGTGCCAGCAGCAAGACAGGGGGACTCCGTGGCTACACCTTC
CASSKTGGLRGYTF
>TRBV2|NA|NA|TRBJ2-7
TGTGCCAGCAGTCCGGACAGCAACCCAAGCTACGAGCAGTACTTC
CASSPDSNPSYEQYF
>TRBV6-5|NA|TRBD1|TRBJ1-5
TGTGCCAGCAGTTATCACGGGACAGGGAATCAGCCCCAGCATTTT
CASSYHGTGNQPQHF
>TRBV13|few|NA|TRBJ2-1
TGTGCCAGCAGCTCAATCCTAACTCCACCGGGTCGAAGTGAGCAGTTCTTC
CASSSILTPPGRSEQFF
>TRBV7-9|NA|NA|TRBJ1-1
TGTGCCAGCAGCCCAAGGGGGGGCGGGGCGGCAGGCACTGAAGCTTTCTTT
CASSPRGGGAAGTEAFF
>TRBV29-1|NA|NA|TRBJ1-1
TGCAGCGGTGGGGAGGGAAAGACTGAAGCTTTCTTT
CSGGEGKTEAFF
>TRBV7-9|NA|NA|TRBJ2-3
TGTGCCAGCAGGGATCACCACTTGGGCCCCCCAGATACGCAGTATTTT
CASRDHHLGPPDTQYF
>TRBV10-1|few|NA|TRBJ2-4
TGCGCCAGCAGTGATGGGGGCGCCAAGAACATTCAGTACTTC
CASSDGGAKNIQYF
>TRBV29-1|few|NA|TRBJ1-1
TGCAGCGTTGAAACGACCGTCGGAGACGAAGCTTTCTTT
CSVETTVGDEAFF
>TRBV5-1|NA|NA|TRBJ1-2
TGCGCCAGCAGCTTGACGACGGTCGGAGTCAATGGCTACACCTTC
CASSLTTVGVNGYTF
>TRBV6-4|few|NA|TRBJ2-3
TGTGCCAGCAGTGAAGACACGGCCAGGGATACGCAGTATTTT
CASSEDTARDTQYF
>TRBV29-1|NA|TRBD2|TRBJ2-3
TGCAGCGTTGAAGATTGGCCTAGCGGTAGCACAGATACGCAGTATTTT
CSVEDWPSGSTDTQYF
>TRBV28|NA|TRBD1|TRBJ2-3
TGTGCCAGCGCCTCTCAGGGGGCTGGCACAGATACGCAGTATTTT
CASASQGAGTDTQYF
>TRBV30|few|TRBD2|TRBJ2-3
TGTGCCTGGGGACTAGCGGGCACGCAGTATTTT
CAWGLAGTQYF
>TRBV7-9|few|NA|TRBJ2-7
TGTGCCAGCAGCTTAGCGGGCTCATCCTACGAGCAGTACTTC
CASSLAGSSYEQYF